This T cell receptor beta chain is from a study of early T cells in non-severe SARS-CoV-2 infection. Study background: Chains stayed unpaired after sequencing of bulk RNA from unsorted whole blood. Broader study findings: Matches to VDJdb favored anti-spike CD8 responses and missed private and CD4 specificities.

TCRdb redid the calling of the 5' RACE reads with MiXCR, one entry per CDR3 protein. Of tens of thousands of distinct CDR3 sequences in the sample, 8.5% to 10% are singletons; the top ten hold approximately 4%. This CDR3 spans 12 amino acids. Germline CDR1 is SGHRS and CDR2 is YFSETQ. Germline trimming cut 4 bases from V and 4 bases from J; bases unmatched to any gene: 0. Turning to this clonotype: The antigen remains unidentified.

The rearrangement uses TRBV5-1 and TRBJ1-2; 8 bases are shared with TRBD1. The TCR sequence derives from an adult who was a healthcare worker with PCR-confirmed SARS-CoV-2 infection or an uninfected control (not recorded which). The sequencing here drew on whole blood, taken at baseline. In DNA form, the CDR3 reads TGCGCCAGCAGCACAGGGGGCTATGGCTACACCTTC. It codes for CASSTGGYGYTF.